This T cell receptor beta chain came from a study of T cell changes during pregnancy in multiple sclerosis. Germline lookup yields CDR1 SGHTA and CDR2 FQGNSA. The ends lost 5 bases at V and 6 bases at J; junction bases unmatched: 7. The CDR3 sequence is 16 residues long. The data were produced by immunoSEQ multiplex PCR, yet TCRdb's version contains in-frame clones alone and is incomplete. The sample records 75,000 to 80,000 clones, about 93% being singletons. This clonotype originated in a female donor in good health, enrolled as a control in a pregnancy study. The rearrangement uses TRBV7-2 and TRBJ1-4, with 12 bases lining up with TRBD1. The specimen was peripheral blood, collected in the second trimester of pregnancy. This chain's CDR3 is CASSNRDRGQDEKLFF. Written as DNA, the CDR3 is TGTGCCAGCAGCAACCGGGACAGGGGGCAGGATGAAAAACTGTTTTTT.